A selection of T cell receptor beta chains follows, all from one sample in a study of shared clonotypes between healthy human individuals. TCRdb's table, derived via immunoSEQ multiplex PCR, lists solely in-frame clones and lacks some. The sample lists roughly 1 million clones; about 80% were seen once. Sample: memory CD4+ T cells from PBMCs. The receptors come from a man aged 18 to 29 in good health. Some clones in this sample may be carry-over from other donors' samples. The CDR3 runs from the conserved cysteine through the conserved F or W. A D gene is named only where the DNA matches it firmly. Clone size is shown for a subset of rows, as once, few, many or a class of expanded clone.

d_gene	j_gene	v_gene	abundance	CDR3aa	CDR3nt
TRBD2	TRBJ2-3	TRBV2	.	CASSVPSGRSGTDTQYF	TGTGCCAGCAGTGTGCCTAGCGGGAGGTCTGGGACAGATACGCAGTATTTT
TRBD2	TRBJ2-2	TRBV7-9	few	CASSFDLSGGTGELFF	TGTGCCAGCAGCTTCGACCTAAGCGGGGGGACCGGGGAGCTGTTTTTT
.	TRBJ2-2	TRBV19	.	CATKAGQTSNTGELFF	TGTGCCACTAAGGCTGGTCAAACCTCGAACACCGGGGAGCTGTTTTTT
.	TRBJ1-3	TRBV9	.	CASSPVPLGGSGNTIYF	TGTGCCAGCAGCCCCGTCCCCCTCGGCGGCTCTGGAAACACCATATATTTT
.	TRBJ1-5	TRBV7-9	.	CASSLEGGKGNQPQHF	TGTGCCAGCAGCTTAGAGGGGGGAAAGGGCAATCAGCCCCAGCATTTT
TRBD1	TRBJ1-1	TRBV29-1	.	CSVTGGGYTEAFF	TGCAGCGTGACAGGGGGCGGGTACACTGAAGCTTTCTTT
.	TRBJ2-5	TRBV28	.	CASKGTQETQYF	TGTGCCAGCAAGGGGACTCAAGAGACCCAGTACTTC
.	TRBJ1-3	TRBV6-5	.	CASSYTLGNTIYF	TGTGCCAGCAGTTACACTCTCGGAAACACCATATATTTT
TRBD2	TRBJ2-1	TRBV28	.	CASSFRAGGDNEQFF	TGTGCCAGCAGTTTTCGAGCGGGAGGGGACAATGAGCAGTTCTTC
.	TRBJ2-1	TRBV19	.	CASSMPSGIRLVEQFF	TGTGCCAGTAGTATGCCCTCAGGAATTCGGTTGGTAGAGCAGTTCTTC
TRBD2	TRBJ2-7	TRBV6-1	.	CASRSSGNYEQYF	TGTGCCAGCCGGTCTAGCGGGAATTACGAGCAGTACTTC
.	TRBJ2-7	TRBV4-2	.	CASRKTDSYEQYF	TGTGCCAGCAGGAAAACCGACTCCTACGAGCAGTACTTC
TRBD2	TRBJ2-7	TRBV28	once	CASSGRGVARYEQYF	TGTGCCAGCAGCGGACGGGGGGTGGCTCGCTACGAGCAGTACTTC
.	TRBJ2-2	TRBV7-8	few	CASYKGGNPGELFF	TGTGCCAGTTATAAAGGGGGGAACCCCGGGGAGCTGTTTTTT
TRBD1	TRBJ2-1	TRBV28	.	CASSLQGFTYNEQFF	TGTGCCAGCAGTCTACAGGGGTTCACCTACAATGAGCAGTTCTTC
.	TRBJ2-5	TRBV18	few	CASSAKETQYF	TGTGCCAGCTCAGCCAAAGAGACCCAGTACTTC
TRBD2	TRBJ2-2	TRBV30	.	CAWSGLAGGYTGELFF	TGTGCCTGGAGTGGGCTAGCGGGAGGGTACACCGGGGAGCTGTTTTTT
.	TRBJ2-2	TRBV9	.	CASSVGSGKYPNTGELFF	TGTGCCAGCAGCGTAGGTTCGGGAAAATACCCAAATACCGGGGAGCTGTTTTTT
.	TRBJ2-6	TRBV2	once	CASSGFTGANVLTF	TGTGCCAGCAGTGGCTTCACCGGGGCCAACGTCCTGACTTTC
TRBD2	TRBJ2-5	TRBV7-7	.	CASSPDGGGETQYF	TGTGCCAGCAGCCCCGACGGGGGAGGGGAGACCCAGTACTTC
.	TRBJ2-5	TRBV7-6	.	CASSLPGNQETQYF	TGTGCCAGCAGCTTACCGGGAAACCAAGAGACCCAGTACTTC
.	TRBJ1-1	TRBV10-3	few	CAISGSGHSMNTEAFF	TGTGCCATCAGTGGGTCGGGACACTCTATGAACACTGAAGCTTTCTTT
.	TRBJ2-3	TRBV6-1	.	CASRAPSTDTQYF	TGTGCCAGCCGGGCCCCAAGCACAGATACGCAGTATTTT
TRBD1	TRBJ1-1	TRBV11-2	few	CASSATGVGTEAFF	TGTGCCAGCAGCGCTACAGGGGTGGGCACTGAAGCTTTCTTT
TRBD1	TRBJ2-3	TRBV11-2	.	CASSAWTGAGTDTQYF	TGTGCCAGCAGCGCCTGGACAGGGGCCGGCACAGATACGCAGTATTTT
.	TRBJ2-1	TRBV4-1	.	CASSQGFSNEQFF	TGCGCCAGCAGCCAAGGTTTTTCCAATGAGCAGTTCTTC
.	TRBJ2-1	TRBV5-1	.	CASSLLMGEQFF	TGCGCCAGCAGCTTGTTAATGGGTGAGCAGTTCTTC
.	TRBJ2-3	TRBV21-1	.	CASSNRLAGGLTCTDTQYF	TGTGCCAGCAGCAATCGACTAGCGGGAGGCCTCACCTGCACAGATACGCAGTATTTT
TRBD1	TRBJ1-3	TRBV6-6	.	CASSSPGQGGYTIYF	TGTGCCAGCAGTTCTCCCGGACAGGGAGGGTACACCATATATTTT
.	TRBJ2-7	TRBV27	.	CASSSGRADYEQYF	TGTGCCAGCAGTTCTGGGCGGGCCGACTACGAGCAGTACTTC
.	TRBJ2-6	TRBV19	.	CASTLGPAGANVLTF	TGTGCCAGTACCCTGGGACCTGCTGGGGCCAACGTCCTGACTTTC
.	TRBJ1-4	TRBV28	.	CASSWGGNEKLFF	TGTGCCAGCAGTTGGGGGGGGAATGAAAAACTGTTTTTT
TRBD1	TRBJ2-7	TRBV7-3	many	CASSATGGGEQYF	TGTGCCAGCAGCGCCACAGGGGGCGGCGAGCAGTACTTC
TRBD2	TRBJ2-3	TRBV4-3	.	CASSQLGLAGTDTQYF	TGCGCCAGCAGCCAACTGGGACTAGCGGGAACAGATACGCAGTATTTT
.	TRBJ2-1	TRBV18	.	CASSRHRESYDEQFF	TGTGCCAGCTCCCGACACAGAGAATCTTACGATGAGCAGTTCTTC
TRBD2	TRBJ2-3	TRBV4-2	.	CASSPGLAGEDTQYF	TGTGCCAGCAGCCCCGGACTAGCGGGAGAGGATACGCAGTATTTT
TRBD2	TRBJ2-2	TRBV10-1	.	CARREDSCGRDGGELFF	TGCGCCAGGAGGGAAGATTCGTGCGGGAGAGATGGGGGGGAGCTGTTTTTT
.	TRBJ1-1	TRBV19	.	CASSPGSQPTEAFF	TGTGCCAGTAGTCCGGGCTCCCAGCCCACTGAAGCTTTCTTT
.	TRBJ1-6	TRBV9	.	CASSVVSNSPLHF	TGTGCCAGCAGCGTAGTGAGTAATTCACCCCTCCACTTT
TRBD1	TRBJ2-1	TRBV9	.	CASSVEQGQGDEQFF	TGTGCCAGCAGCGTAGAGCAGGGACAGGGAGATGAGCAGTTCTTC
.	TRBJ2-7	TRBV18	.	CASSPDSSAAYEQYF	TGTGCCAGCTCACCCGACTCGTCCGCTGCTTACGAGCAGTACTTC
.	TRBJ2-1	TRBV6-1	.	CASGFNEQFF	TGTGCCAGCGGTTTTAATGAGCAGTTCTTC
TRBD1	TRBJ1-3	TRBV9	.	CASSATGASGNTIYF	TGTGCCAGCAGCGCGACAGGGGCCTCTGGAAACACCATATATTTT
.	TRBJ2-5	TRBV18	once	CASSPLRGQETQYF	TGTGCCAGCTCACCTCTGAGGGGCCAAGAGACCCAGTACTTC
TRBD2	TRBJ2-7	TRBV7-8	.	CASSSEGVAGGPGEQYF	TGTGCCAGCAGCTCCGAGGGGGTAGCGGGAGGGCCTGGCGAGCAGTACTTC
TRBD2	TRBJ2-5	TRBV5-1	.	CASSLLLAAQETQYF	TGCGCCAGCAGCTTACTCCTAGCGGCTCAAGAGACCCAGTACTTC